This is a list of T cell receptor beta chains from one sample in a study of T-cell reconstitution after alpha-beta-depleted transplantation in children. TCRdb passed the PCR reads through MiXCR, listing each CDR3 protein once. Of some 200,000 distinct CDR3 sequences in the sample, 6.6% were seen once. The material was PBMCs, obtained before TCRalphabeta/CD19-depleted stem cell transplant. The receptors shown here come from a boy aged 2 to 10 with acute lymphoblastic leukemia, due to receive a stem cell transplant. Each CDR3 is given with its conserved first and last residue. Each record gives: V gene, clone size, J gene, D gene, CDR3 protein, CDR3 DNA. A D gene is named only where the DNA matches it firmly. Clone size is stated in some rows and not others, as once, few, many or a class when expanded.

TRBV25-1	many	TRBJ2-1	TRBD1	CASSDGTDENEQFF	TGTGCCAGCAGTGACGGGACAGATGAGAATGAGCAGTTCTTC
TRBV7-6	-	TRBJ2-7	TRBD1	CASSLLTGANEQYF	TGTGCCAGCAGCCTGCTTACAGGGGCAAACGAGCAGTACTTC
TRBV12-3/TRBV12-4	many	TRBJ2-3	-	CASSQRQPTDTQYF	TGTGCCAGCAGTCAAAGACAGCCCACAGATACGCAGTATTTT
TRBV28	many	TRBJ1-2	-	CASSSEGSTPYGYTF	TGTGCCAGCAGTTCGGAGGGGTCAACCCCCTATGGCTACACCTTC
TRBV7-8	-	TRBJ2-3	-	CASSLRSSWGTQYF	TGTGCCAGCAGCTTGAGAAGCTCTTGGGGTACGCAGTATTTT
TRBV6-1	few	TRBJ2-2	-	CASSPGPEKPTGELFF	TGTGCCAGCAGCCCCGGACCCGAAAAGCCCACCGGGGAGCTGTTTTTT
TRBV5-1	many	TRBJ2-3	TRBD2	CASGPLAGGPEDTQYF	TGCGCCAGCGGACCTCTAGCGGGGGGGCCGGAAGATACGCAGTATTTT
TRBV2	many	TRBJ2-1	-	CASSPRGRNEQFF	TGTGCCAGCAGTCCCCGAGGAAGGAACGAGCAGTTCTTC
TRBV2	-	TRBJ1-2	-	CASSVPSLGGGPNYGYTF	TGTGCCAGCAGTGTACCCTCTTTGGGGGGGGGTCCTAACTATGGCTACACCTTC
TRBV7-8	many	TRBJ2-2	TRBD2	CASSLWEGNAGELFF	TGTGCCAGCAGCTTATGGGAGGGTAACGCCGGGGAGCTGTTTTTT
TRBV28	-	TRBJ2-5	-	CASSFGYQETQYF	TGTGCCAGCAGTTTCGGGTACCAAGAGACCCAGTACTTC
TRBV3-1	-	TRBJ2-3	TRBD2	CASSPQGSGGLDTQYF	TGTGCCAGCAGCCCTCAGGGTAGCGGGGGATTAGATACGCAGTATTTT
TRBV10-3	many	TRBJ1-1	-	CAISEGRLEAFF	TGTGCCATCAGTGAGGGCCGATTAGAAGCTTTCTTT
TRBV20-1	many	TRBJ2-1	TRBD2	CSARENGTSGRYGEQFF	TGCAGTGCTAGAGAAAATGGGACTAGCGGGAGGTATGGTGAGCAGTTCTTC
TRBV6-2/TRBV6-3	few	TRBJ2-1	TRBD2	CASIPSPGLAGGYNEQFF	TGTGCCAGCATACCCTCCCCGGGACTAGCGGGGGGCTACAATGAGCAGTTCTTC
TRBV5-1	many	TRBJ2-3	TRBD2	CASSLATGLGTSTDTQYF	TGCGCCAGCAGCTTGGCCACTGGACTAGGAACTAGCACAGATACGCAGTATTTT
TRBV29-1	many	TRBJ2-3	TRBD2	CSVSGRVTDTQYF	TGCAGCGTAAGCGGGAGAGTCACAGATACGCAGTATTTT
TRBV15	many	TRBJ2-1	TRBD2	CASGLAYNEQFF	TGTGCCAGCGGACTAGCCTACAATGAGCAGTTCTTC
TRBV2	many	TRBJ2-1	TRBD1	CASGQGGYNEQFF	TGTGCCAGCGGACAGGGAGGTTACAATGAGCAGTTCTTC
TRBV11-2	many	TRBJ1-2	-	CASSLGLNYGYTF	TGTGCCAGCAGCTTAGGCCTTAACTATGGCTACACCTTC
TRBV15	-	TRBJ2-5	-	CATSRDRGAGETQYF	TGTGCCACCAGCAGAGATCGTGGGGCGGGAGAGACCCAGTACTTC
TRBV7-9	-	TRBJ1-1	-	CASSPRPNTEAFF	TGTGCCAGCAGCCCCCGCCCTAACACTGAAGCTTTCTTT
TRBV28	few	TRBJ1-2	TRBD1	CASRYRDRGNTNYGYTF	TGTGCCAGCAGATACCGGGACAGGGGGAACACTAACTATGGCTACACCTTC
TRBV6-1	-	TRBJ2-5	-	CASSPGGTRETQYF	TGTGCCAGCAGCCCCGGGGGCACACGGGAGACCCAGTACTTC
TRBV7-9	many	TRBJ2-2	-	CASSSPDLTGELFF	TGTGCCAGCAGCTCGCCGGACTTAACCGGGGAGCTGTTTTTT
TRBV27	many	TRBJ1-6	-	CASTPGGLSSPLHF	TGTGCCAGCACCCCGGGGGGTCTAAGTTCACCCCTCCACTTT
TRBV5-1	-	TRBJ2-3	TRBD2	CASSLGIGRAVDTQYF	TGCGCCAGCAGCTTGGGTATCGGGAGGGCCGTAGATACGCAGTATTTT
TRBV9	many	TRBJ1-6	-	CASSQGTDNSPLHF	TGTGCCAGCAGCCAAGGCACGGATAATTCACCCCTCCACTTT
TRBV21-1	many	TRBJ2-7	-	CASSPNTSGREQYF	TGTGCCAGCAGCCCAAACACGTCGGGGAGAGAGCAGTACTTC
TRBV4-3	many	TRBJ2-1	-	CASSPRTANNEQFF	TGCGCCAGCAGCCCCCGGACGGCGAACAATGAGCAGTTCTTC
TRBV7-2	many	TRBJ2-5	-	CASSFVLGQETQYF	TGTGCCAGCAGCTTCGTTCTGGGTCAAGAGACCCAGTACTTC
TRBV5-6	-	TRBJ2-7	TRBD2	CASSILASGWSSYEQYF	TGTGCCAGCAGCATCCTAGCTAGCGGGTGGAGCTCCTACGAGCAGTACTTC
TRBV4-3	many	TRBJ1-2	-	CASSQEGGGYTF	TGCGCCAGCAGCCAAGAGGGAGGTGGCTACACCTTC
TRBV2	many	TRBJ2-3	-	CASSVRAGEQDTQYF	TGTGCCAGCAGTGTAAGAGCGGGTGAACAAGATACGCAGTATTTT
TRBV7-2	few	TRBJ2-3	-	CASSNLLTDYTDTQYF	TGTGCCAGCAGCAACCTGTTGACGGACTACACAGATACGCAGTATTTT
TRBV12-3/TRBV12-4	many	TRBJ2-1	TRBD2	CASSSPSGRNEQFF	TGTGCCAGCAGTTCCCCTAGCGGGAGGAATGAGCAGTTCTTC
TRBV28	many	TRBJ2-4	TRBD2	CASTRGGAENIQYF	TGTGCCAGCACCCGCGGGGGGGCCGAAAACATTCAGTACTTC
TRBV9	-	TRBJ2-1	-	CASSVATRGQQGNEQFF	TGTGCCAGCAGCGTAGCGACCCGGGGACAACAGGGCAATGAGCAGTTCTTC
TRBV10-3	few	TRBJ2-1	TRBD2	CATRGLAGTNEQFF	TGTGCCACCAGAGGTCTAGCGGGAACCAATGAGCAGTTCTTC
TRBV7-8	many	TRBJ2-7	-	CASSLAGLDSPYEQYF	TGTGCCAGCAGCTTAGCGGGGCTAGATTCCCCCTACGAGCAGTACTTC
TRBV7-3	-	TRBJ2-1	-	CASSLRGGASVYEQFF	TGTGCCAGCAGCTTAAGGGGGGGGGCTAGTGTTTATGAGCAGTTCTTC
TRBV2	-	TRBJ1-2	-	CASSEFGGAGYTF	TGTGCCAGCAGTGAATTTGGGGGTGCTGGCTACACCTTC
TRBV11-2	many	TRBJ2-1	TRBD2	CASSIGGVANEQFF	TGTGCCAGCAGCATCGGGGGGGTTGCCAATGAGCAGTTCTTC
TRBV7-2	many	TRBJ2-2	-	CASSSAMTGELFF	TGTGCCAGCAGCTCTGCGATGACCGGGGAGCTGTTTTTT
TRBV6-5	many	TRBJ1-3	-	CASKSGSGGNTIYF	TGTGCCAGCAAGAGTGGATCTGGCGGAAACACCATATATTTT
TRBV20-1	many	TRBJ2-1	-	CSAFLGRAYNEQFF	TGCAGTGCCTTCCTCGGGAGAGCTTACAATGAGCAGTTCTTC
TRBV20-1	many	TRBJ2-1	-	CSASPQGRYNEQFF	TGCAGTGCTTCCCCCCAAGGGCGCTACAATGAGCAGTTCTTC
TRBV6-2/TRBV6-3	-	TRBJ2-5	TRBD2	CASLGGGGLQETQYF	TGTGCCAGCCTCGGGGGCGGGGGGCTACAAGAGACCCAGTACTTC
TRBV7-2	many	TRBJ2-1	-	CASSASYNEQFF	TGTGCCAGCAGCGCTTCCTACAATGAGCAGTTCTTC
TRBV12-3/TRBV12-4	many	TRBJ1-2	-	CASSPAQTDGYTF	TGTGCCAGCAGTCCGGCTCAGACTGATGGCTACACCTTC
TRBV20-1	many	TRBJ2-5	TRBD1	CSAGTDREQETQYF	TGCAGTGCTGGGACAGACAGGGAGCAAGAGACCCAGTACTTC